This is a list of T cell receptor beta chains from one sample in a study of early T cells in non-severe SARS-CoV-2 infection. Via MiXCR, TCRdb re-called the 5' RACE reads, giving one row per CDR3 protein. The table records 25,000 to 35,000 distinct CDR3 sequences, around 3% of them present only once. Sequences were obtained from whole blood. The receptors derive from an adult who was a healthcare worker with PCR-confirmed SARS-CoV-2 infection or an uninfected control (not recorded which). The CDR3 runs from the conserved cysteine through the conserved F or W. Fields, in order: J gene, CDR3 length, D gene, V gene, clone size, CDR3 protein, CDR3 DNA. The D gene is left open where the match is weak. For some rows the clone size is stated as once, few or many, or as a class when expanded; others skip it.

TRBJ1-1 15 . TRBV9 many CASSPRDLSGTEAFF TGTGCCAGCAGCCCACGGGACCTCAGCGGCACTGAAGCTTTCTTT
TRBJ1-6 14 . TRBV2 many CASSEGQGGSPLHF TGTGCCAGCAGTGAAGGGCAGGGTGGGTCACCCCTCCACTTT
TRBJ1-1 13 . TRBV7-3 many CASSSSANTEAFF TGTGCCAGCAGCTCCTCAGCAAACACTGAAGCTTTCTTT
TRBJ2-3 12 . TRBV2 . CASREFTDTQYF TGTGCCAGCAGGGAATTTACAGATACGCAGTATTTT
TRBJ1-1 16 . TRBV6-2/TRBV6-3 many CASRPLIPGLHTEAFF TGTGCCAGCAGACCACTAATCCCGGGCCTACACACTGAAGCTTTCTTT
TRBJ2-2 14 TRBD2 TRBV4-2 medium-sized CASRAGDHTGELFF TGTGCCAGCAGGGCGGGGGACCACACCGGGGAGCTGTTTTTT
TRBJ1-1 12 TRBD1 TRBV25-1 many CASTGQGVTAFF TGTGCCAGCACAGGACAGGGGGTTACAGCTTTCTTT
TRBJ2-3 16 . TRBV19 many CASSIGRGSGTDTQYF TGTGCCAGTAGTATTGGTCGGGGGTCTGGCACAGATACGCAGTATTTT
TRBJ2-1 17 . TRBV18 many CASSPRVQSSSYNEQFF TGTGCCAGCTCACCAAGGGTACAGTCGAGCTCCTACAATGAGCAGTTCTTC
TRBJ2-3 15 . TRBV12-3/TRBV12-4 many CASSFHSGGTDTQYF TGTGCCAGCAGTTTTCACTCTGGGGGCACAGATACGCAGTATTTT
TRBJ2-5 12 . TRBV6-5 many CASKGRQETQYF TGTGCCAGCAAGGGAAGGCAAGAGACCCAGTACTTC
TRBJ2-2 15 TRBD1 TRBV5-1 . CASSQPGGGTGELFF TGCGCCAGCAGCCAGCCAGGGGGCGGGACCGGGGAGCTGTTTTTT
TRBJ2-2 16 . TRBV10-1 many CASHGSSGGPPGSCFF .
TRBJ2-4 17 TRBD2 TRBV20-1 . CSATSGGTLEAKNIQYF TGCAGTGCTACTAGCGGGGGGACCCTGGAGGCCAAAAACATTCAGTACTTC
TRBJ2-6 11 . TRBV20-1 many CSARGANVLTF TGCAGTGCTAGGGGGGCCAACGTCCTGACTTTC
TRBJ2-3 12 . TRBV5-1 many CASAGPKDTQYF TGCGCCAGCGCCGGGCCAAAAGATACGCAGTATTTT
TRBJ2-5 13 TRBD2 TRBV6-1 many CASRRLAQETQYF TGTGCCAGCCGAAGACTAGCGCAAGAGACCCAGTACTTC
TRBJ1-1 14 . TRBV18 many CASSADMKNTEAFF TGTGCCAGCTCAGCCGACATGAAGAACACTGAAGCTTTCTTT
TRBJ2-5 17 . TRBV14 many CASSPLLGDAWQETQYF TGTGCCAGCAGCCCTCTACTCGGGGACGCGTGGCAAGAGACCCAGTACTTC
TRBJ1-6 15 . TRBV12-3/TRBV12-4 many CASSPIRAKNSPLHF TGTGCCAGCAGTCCCATCAGGGCGAAGAATTCACCCCTCCACTTT
TRBJ2-1 15 TRBD2 TRBV7-9 many CASSSTSGPYNEQFF TGTGCCAGCAGCTCGACTAGCGGCCCCTACAATGAGCAGTTCTTC
TRBJ2-3 15 . TRBV30 many CAWSPTGEGADTQYF TGTGCCTGGAGTCCTACAGGGGAGGGTGCAGATACGCAGTATTTT
TRBJ2-1 17 . TRBV25-1 medium-sized CASKGSRGRASYNEQFF TGTGCCAGCAAAGGTTCTAGGGGAAGGGCCTCCTACAATGAGCAGTTCTTC
TRBJ2-2 16 TRBD2 TRBV3-1 many CATQPVGLAIAGELFF TGTGCCACCCAACCTGTGGGACTAGCGATAGCCGGGGAGCTGTTTTTT
TRBJ1-1 15 . TRBV12-3/TRBV12-4 many CASSFKTGRNTEAFF TGTGCCAGCAGTTTCAAGACAGGTAGGAACACTGAAGCTTTCTTT
TRBJ1-5 13 . TRBV30 many CAWSSRGGQPQHF TGTGCCTGGAGTTCCAGGGGTGGTCAGCCCCAGCATTTT
TRBJ2-5 17 . TRBV20-1 many CSAPEGSLRDLGETQYF TGCAGTGCCCCGGAGGGGAGCCTCCGGGACCTGGGGGAGACCCAGTACTTC
TRBJ2-1 16 . TRBV7-2 many CASSLGSAPSYNEQFF TGTGCCAGCAGCTTAGGGTCAGCACCCTCCTACAATGAGCAGTTCTTC